A single sample is the source of the 32 T cell receptor beta chains below, sequenced in a study of graft-versus-host responses after intestinal transplantation. Generated by immunoSEQ multiplex PCR, the TCRdb table keeps only in-frame clones and is missing some. The sample includes about 43,000 clones, over 85% of them seen just once. The starting material was PBMCs, obtained approximately 340 days after intestinal transplant. These receptors came from a human patient who received an intestinal transplant, so some T cells may come from the graft donor.

The chain combines TRBV7-3 with TRBJ2-6; 9 positions match TRBD1. The CDR3 runs 20 residues. J was trimmed by 9 bases and V by 1 base; bases with no gene match: 19. Per the germline V gene, CDR1 is SGHTA and CDR2 is FQGTGA. This chain's CDR3 is CASSLIRGTGGSYRDNVLTF. DNA of the CDR3: TGTGCCAGCAGCTTAATACGCGGTACAGGGGGCTCCTACAGGGACAACGTCCTGACTTTC.

The J gene is TRBJ2-5, the V gene TRBV27, with 9 bases aligning to TRBD2. This CDR3 contains 16 residues. Trimming cost V 5 bases and J 6 bases; bases outside gene matches: 13. Germline-derived CDR1 and CDR2 are MNHEY and SMNVEV (reference sequence). The CDR3 DNA is TGTGCCAGCAGTCTCGGGGTAGCGGGAGTGCCGAAGACCCAGTACTTC. It is translated as CASSLGVAGVPKTQYF.

V is TRBV6-5 and J is TRBJ2-2, with D possibly TRBD1 on 5 matching bases. The CDR3 loop spans 13 amino acids. CDR1 is MNHEY, CDR2 SVGAGI, per germline. V lost 5 bases to trimming and J lost 7 bases, with 11 bases between them. This CDR3 reads CASSGQGGGELFF. The CDR3 DNA follows: TGTGCCAGCAGTGGGCAGGGTGGCGGGGAGCTGTTTTTT.

V is TRBV15 and J is TRBJ1-6; D might be TRBD1 (6 bases). The V gene lost 1 base and the J gene lost 7 bases, with 11 bases spanning the gap. This CDR3 spans 15 amino acids. Germline V gene lookup returns CDR1 LNHNV and CDR2 YYDKDF (reference sequence). The CDR3 DNA is TGTGCCACCAGCAGAGCAGGGGACTACAATTCACCCCTCCACTTT. It codes for CATSRAGDYNSPLHF. The full variable domain, completed using reference TRBV15 and TRBJ1-6, is DAMVIQNPRYQVTQFGKPVTLSCSQTLNHNVMYWYQQKSSQAPKLLFHYYDKDFNNEADTPDNFQSRRPNTSFCFLDIRSPGLGDTAMYLCATSRAGDYNSPLHFGNGTRLTVT.

J is TRBJ2-7 and V is TRBV12-5; D uncertain. V was clipped by 0 bases and J by 3 bases, with 15 bases between them. The CDR3 totals 16 residues. Germline CDR1 reads LGHNT; CDR2 reads FRNRAP. The CDR3 coding sequence is TGTGCTAGTGGTTTGGTTATGCCCCGTTTAATCTACGAGCAGTACTTC. Encoded protein: CASGLVMPRLIYEQYF.

The chain carries TRBV28 and TRBJ2-7, with a tentative D call TRBD2 (6 bases). With 7 bases removed from V and 0 bases from J, the gap between germline ends came to 13 bases. Germline V lookup: CDR1 MDHEN, CDR2 SYDVKM. This CDR3 has 14 residues. The CDR3 coding sequence is TGTGCCAGCAAGAGGGCGGGGTACTCCTACGAGCAGTACTTC. Translating it yields CASKRAGYSYEQYF.

V gene TRBV7-9 combines with J gene TRBJ2-7, with 7 bases lining up with TRBD1. Germline loops: CDR1 SEHNR, CDR2 FQNEAQ (reference sequence). V lost 6 bases and J lost 0; bases outside the gene matches: 8. There are 15 residues in the CDR3. The CDR3 loop is CASRATGESSYEQYF. CDR3 DNA: TGTGCCAGCAGAGCTACAGGGGAGAGCTCCTACGAGCAGTACTTC. Full variable domain (remainder filled in from reference TRBV7-9 and TRBJ2-7): DTGVSQNPRHKITKRGQNVTFRCDPISEHNRLYWYRQTLGQGPEFLTYFQNEAQLEKSRLLSDRFSAERPKGSFSTLEIQRTEQGDSAMYLCASRATGESSYEQYFGPGTRLTVT.

The rearrangement joins TRBV4-1 to TRBJ2-7, with TRBD2 matching over 7 bases. V lost 3 bases to trimming and J lost 0 bases; unmatched junction nucleotides: 11. CDR3 length equals 17 residues. The germline V gene has CDR1 MGHRA and CDR2 YSYEKL. For the CDR3, the DNA is TGCGCCAGCAGCCACTCTAGGACGGGGGGTTTCTCCTACGAGCAGTACTTC. This translates into CASSHSRTGGFSYEQYF.

This clone appeared once. The chain employs TRBV4-1 and TRBJ1-1; D uncertain. Germline V CDR1 and CDR2: MGHRA, YSYEKL. V was shortened by 3 bases and J by 5 bases, with 13 bases between the two germline ends. This CDR3 spans 14 amino acids. CDR3 sequence reads: CASSQGGLGTEAFF. CDR3 sequence (DNA): TGCGCCAGCAGCCAGGGTGGCCTTGGGACTGAAGCTTTCTTT.

The V call is TRBV7-2, the J call TRBJ2-1; no reliable D call. Germline CDR1 SGHTA, CDR2 FQGNSA. This CDR3 is 14 amino acids long. V shed 1 base and J shed 10 bases, with 14 bases lying between them. CDR3 residues: CASSLGVQRWEQFF. In DNA, the CDR3 is TGTGCCAGCAGCTTAGGGGTCCAACGTTGGGAGCAGTTCTTC.

The chain links TRBV6-1 to TRBJ1-5, with D perhaps TRBD1 (6 bases). Germline CDR1 reads MNHNS; CDR2 reads SASEGT. V was clipped by 9 bases and J by 1 base, with 16 bases between them. The CDR3 extends over 15 amino acids. For the CDR3, the DNA is TGTGCCAGTACCGAAGGGGGGGGGAGCAATCAGCCCCAGCATTTT. Its translation: CASTEGGGSNQPQHF.

The chain uses TRBV5-1 and TRBJ2-3, with 7 bases lining up with TRBD1. J lost 1 base, V lost 4 bases, and 9 bases had no gene match. CDR3 length: 16 residues. Germline loops: CDR1 SGHRS, CDR2 YFSETQ. The CDR3 DNA sequence: TGCGCCAGCAGCATCGAGACAGGGCGAGGCACAGATACGCAGTATTTT. As protein: CASSIETGRGTDTQYF.

The chain recombines TRBV9 with TRBJ2-7; the match to TRBD1 covers 7 bases. Trimming removed 2 bases from V and 2 bases from J; junction bases left unmatched: 4. This CDR3 is 14 amino acids long. Germline V gives CDR1 SGDLS, CDR2 YYNGEE. The CDR3 sequence is CASSVTGSPYEQYF. CDR3 nucleotides: TGTGCCAGCAGCGTGACAGGGTCTCCCTACGAGCAGTACTTC.

V and J are TRBV6-5 and TRBJ2-1; D might be TRBD1 (5 bases). In germline, CDR1 is MNHEY, CDR2 SVGAGI. V lost 4 bases and J lost 6, with 13 bases in between. There are 14 residues in the CDR3. The CDR3 DNA is TGTGCCAGCAGTTGGTCTACAGGACGCAATGAGCAGTTCTTC. Residues: CASSWSTGRNEQFF.

The CDR3 coding sequence is TGCGCCAGCAGCAGAGAGACTAGTGTAAACACCGGGGAGCTGTTTTTT. This sequence encodes CASSRETSVNTGELFF. The V and J genes are TRBV5-1 and TRBJ2-2, with D tentatively TRBD2 (6 bases). Trimming stripped 4 bases from V and 2 bases from J, with 15 bases between. Germline V CDR1 and CDR2: SGHRS, YFSETQ. This CDR3 is built from 16 residues.

The chain employs TRBV9 and TRBJ1-3, with D perhaps TRBD1 (5 bases). Trimming removed 0 bases at V and 0 bases at J, with 19 bases between. The germline gives CDR1 SGDLS, CDR2 YYNGEE. The CDR3 loop spans 19 amino acids. CDR3 DNA: TGTGCCAGCAGCGTAGCAGTCGGGACGCCGGAGCGCTCTGGAAACACCATATATTTT. This sequence encodes CASSVAVGTPERSGNTIYF.

V gene TRBV9 combines with J gene TRBJ2-2, with a tentative D call TRBD2 (5 bases). The CDR3 consists of 13 residues. Germline values: CDR1 SGDLS, CDR2 YYNGEE. V was cut by 1 base and J by 7 bases, with 8 bases left in between. CDR3 residues: CASSVNRDGELFF. The CDR3 region has the DNA TGTGCCAGCAGCGTAAATCGGGACGGGGAGCTGTTTTTT. The full variable domain, its missing parts supplied by reference TRBV9 and TRBJ2-2, is DSGVTQTPKHLITATGQRVTLRCSPRSGDLSVYWYQQSLDQGLQFLIQYYNGEERAKGNILERFSAQQFPDLHSELNLSSLELGDSALYFCASSVNRDGELFFGEGSRLTVL.

The rearrangement joins TRBV6-1 to TRBJ2-7; TRBD2 agrees at 11 bases. The CDR3 extends over 15 amino acids. After removal of 6 bases from V and 2 bases from J, the junction contained 6 bases not matched to a gene. Germline V CDR1 and CDR2: MNHNS, SASEGT. The CDR3 nucleotides are TGTGCCAGCAGCTTGACTAGCGGGGCTACCTACGAGCAGTACTTC. Its protein is CASSLTSGATYEQYF.

V gene TRBV4-3 combines with J gene TRBJ2-7; maybe TRBD2 (6 bases). In germline, CDR1 is LGHNA, CDR2 YSLEER. The CDR3 is 15 amino acids. V lost 0 bases, J lost 4 bases, and 13 bases lay in between. As DNA, the CDR3 is TGCGCCAGCAGCCAAGACCGGGACTCCGGTTACGAGCAGTACTTC. Amino acid sequence: CASSQDRDSGYEQYF.

V and J are TRBV6-6 and TRBJ1-1; no clear D. This CDR3 is built from 12 residues. Trimming removed 7 bases at V and 4 bases at J, with 10 bases between. Looked up from germline, CDR1 is MNHNY and CDR2 is SVGAGI (reference sequence). For the CDR3, the DNA is TGTGCCAGCAAAGGAGGAGGCACTGAAGCTTTCTTT. Residues: CASKGGGTEAFF.

A word on this clone: At the DNA level, this CDR3 is encoded by other sequences in the same sample as well. This sequence joins TRBV6-6 and TRBJ1-5; D is undetermined. Germline V lookup: CDR1 MNHNY, CDR2 SVGAGI (reference sequence). The CDR3 runs to 14 residues. V was clipped by 0 bases and J by 1 base, with 4 bases between them. The CDR3 loop reads CASSYSGSNQPQHF. In DNA, the CDR3 is TGTGCCAGCAGTTACTCCGGGAGCAATCAGCCCCAGCATTTT.

The sample holds one count of this clone. This chain uses TRBV7-3 with TRBJ2-5; 8 nucleotides agree with TRBD2. CDR1 SGHTA and CDR2 FQGTGA come from the germline V gene. V shed 3 bases, J shed 4 bases, and the junction held 10 bases outside the gene matches. This CDR3 contains 16 residues. The CDR3 protein is CASSLQVAGSLETQYF. In nucleotides, the CDR3 is TGTGCCAGCAGCTTGCAAGTAGCGGGGAGTCTAGAGACCCAGTACTTC.

V gene TRBV6-9 combines with J gene TRBJ1-5; unclear D gene. The CDR3 sequence is 13 residues long. The germline gives CDR1 MNHGY, CDR2 SVAAGI. The ends were cut back, 10 bases at V and 3 bases at J, with 13 bases in the middle. CDR3 amino acids: CATLRAHNQPQHF. The CDR3 nucleotides read TGTGCCACCCTCCGGGCCCACAATCAGCCCCAGCATTTT.

The chain uses TRBV11-2 and TRBJ2-1; D call uncertain. The CDR3 is made up of 14 amino acids. V lost 5 bases, J lost 3 bases, and 11 bases lay in between. CDR1 is SGHAT and CDR2 is FQNNGV in the germline V gene. The CDR3 sequence: CASSAPGNYNEQFF. The DNA for the CDR3 is TGTGCCAGCAGCGCCCCGGGCAACTACAATGAGCAGTTCTTC.

V is TRBV6-1 and J is TRBJ2-7; D perhaps matches TRBD2 (6 bases). Germline CDR1 MNHNS, CDR2 SASEGT. The V end lost 6 bases, the J end lost 2 bases, and 11 bases lay between the germline ends. This CDR3 is 13 amino acids long. The CDR3 reads CASSPREAYEQYF. CDR3 sequence (DNA): TGTGCCAGCAGCCCCAGGGAGGCCTACGAGCAGTACTTC.

The rearrangement uses TRBV7-3 and TRBJ2-3, with a tentative D call TRBD2 (6 bases). This CDR3 is built from 15 residues. Germline values: CDR1 SGHTA, CDR2 FQGTGA. V was trimmed by 1 base and J by 4 bases, leaving 12 bases between them. CDR3 DNA sequence: TGTGCCAGCAGCTTAAATACGGGGGAGGCAGATACGCAGTATTTT. Its translation is CASSLNTGEADTQYF.

The rearrangement joins TRBV19 to TRBJ2-6, with D unclear. This CDR3 region has 16 residues. V was clipped by 3 bases and J by 0 bases, with 9 bases between them. Looked up from germline, CDR1 is LNHDA and CDR2 is SQIVND (reference sequence). CDR3 protein: CASSIRPGSGANVLTF. In DNA form, the CDR3 reads TGTGCCAGTAGTATCCGACCCGGCTCTGGGGCCAACGTCCTGACTTTC.

V and J are TRBV19 and TRBJ1-1; D remains unclear. V was clipped by 4 bases and J by 3 bases, with 9 bases between them. The CDR3 is made up of 13 amino acids. The germline CDR1 and CDR2 sequences are LNHDA and SQIVND (reference sequence). The CDR3 sequence is CASSTRWDTEAFF. The CDR3 nucleotides are TGTGCCAGTAGTACACGTTGGGACACTGAAGCTTTCTTT. The variable domain in full, with the rest retrieved from reference TRBV19 and TRBJ1-1, is DGGITQSPKYLFRKEGQNVTLSCEQNLNHDAMYWYRQDPGQGLRLIYYSQIVNDFQKGDIAEGYSVSREKKESFPLTVTSAQKNPTAFYLCASSTRWDTEAFFGQGTRLTVV.

The chain combines TRBV5-4 with TRBJ2-7; 7 bases align to TRBD1. CDR1 is SGHNT, CDR2 YYREEE, per germline (reference sequence). The CDR3 is 16 residues long. J was trimmed by 7 bases and V by 4 bases; bases with no gene match: 17. The CDR3 coding sequence is TGTGCCAGCAGCCTAGGGACAGTCTCGACTACTATAGAGCAGTACTTC. Translation: CASSLGTVSTTIEQYF.

The CDR3 sequence is CASSYTAGGRGEQFF. Written as DNA, the CDR3 is TGTGCCAGCAGCTACACAGCGGGGGGGCGAGGTGAGCAGTTCTTC. The V call is TRBV7-9, the J call TRBJ2-1; 10 nucleotides line up with TRBD2. CDR3 length equals 15 residues. Germline trimming cut 4 bases from V and 9 bases from J; bases unmatched to any gene: 9. CDR1 and CDR2 (germline): SEHNR, FQNEAQ (reference sequence).

The chain recombines TRBV6-1 with TRBJ1-3; no reliable D call. The CDR3 has 13 residues. Per germline, CDR1 MNHNS and CDR2 SASEGT. V lost 7 bases and J 0 bases, leaving 7 bases between the germline ends. CDR3 protein: CASTGNSGNTIYF. For the CDR3, the DNA is TGTGCCAGCACTGGGAACTCTGGAAACACCATATATTTT.

J is TRBJ1-5 and V is TRBV19, with a weak D call TRBD1 (6 bases). The CDR3 loop spans 16 amino acids. Germline V gives CDR1 LNHDA, CDR2 SQIVND (reference sequence). Deletions cut 8 bases from V and 0 bases from J, with 17 bases between. The CDR3 reads CASQGTALYSNQPQHF. DNA for the CDR3: TGTGCCAGTCAGGGGACGGCGCTGTATAGCAATCAGCCCCAGCATTTT.